This TCR beta chain was recorded in a study of T-cell memory formation after mild COVID-19. With V trimmed by 4 bases and J by 4 bases, 10 bases remained unmatched. CDR3 size: 16 residues. Germline V CDR1 and CDR2: SGHTA, FQGNSA. A single record per CDR3 protein comes from TCRdb applying MiXCR to the 5' RACE reads. The sample includes a few hundred thousand distinct CDR3 sequences, 15% of them seen just once. This clonotype was detected only a few times. Sequenced: PBMCs or a T cell subset sorted from them (not recorded which). V gene TRBV7-2 combines with J gene TRBJ2-3, with 8 bases fitting TRBD2. This clonotype originated in a man aged 18 to 29 who had mild COVID-19 (a few samples of this study predate the infection). Cell type and time point are not known. CDR3 sequence: CASSWLLAGGADTQYF. The DNA for the CDR3 is TGTGCCAGCAGCTGGCTGTTGGCGGGGGGAGCAGATACGCAGTATTTT.